A single sample is the source of the 21 T cell receptor beta chains below, sequenced in a study of identical twins. In TCRdb, the 5' RACE reads were re-called with MiXCR into one record per CDR3 protein. Of fewer than 650,000 distinct CDR3 sequences listed, around 7.5% are singletons. The same sample was also used in a study of yellow fever vaccine responses in identical twins.

The sample was PBMCs. These receptors originate from a woman younger than 30 in good health.

This clonotype was observed a few times. V is TRBV6-2 or TRBV6-3 and J is TRBJ2-7, with 12 positions matching TRBD2. J lost 3 bases, V lost 8 bases, and 8 bases had no gene match. Per the germline V gene, CDR1 is MNHEY and CDR2 is SVGEGT. The length of the CDR3 is 15 residues. The CDR3, as DNA: TGTGCCAGCGGCTCACTAGCGGGGGGCCACTACGAGCAGTACGTC. It translates to CASGSLAGGHYEQYV.

The V and J genes are TRBV14 and TRBJ2-1, with 9 bases aligning to TRBD1. Germline V CDR1 and CDR2: SGHDN, FVKESK. The CDR3 totals 15 residues. V gave up 0 bases and J gave up 4 bases; unmatched junction bases: 1. The CDR3 reads CASSQDDRGYNEQFF. In DNA, the CDR3 is TGTGCCAGCAGCCAAGACGACAGGGGGTACAATGAGCAGTTCTTC.

V is TRBV10-3 and J is TRBJ1-5; D remains unclear. Germline lookup yields CDR1 ENHRY and CDR2 SYGVKD. The ends were cut back, 8 bases at V and 3 bases at J, with 11 bases in the middle. This CDR3 contains 13 residues. CDR3 sequence (DNA): TGTGCCATCGGTGGACGTACCAATCAGCCCCAGCATTTT. It encodes CAIGGRTNQPQHF.

The gene calls are TRBV4-1 and TRBJ2-1; D may be TRBD1 or TRBD2 (5 bases each). This CDR3 is built from 16 residues. Trimming left V 5 bases short and J 3 bases short, with 17 bases between. Germline V lookup: CDR1 MGHRA, CDR2 YSYEKL. The CDR3 DNA sequence: TGCGCCAGCAGCTATACCGGGACGGATTACTACAATGAGCAGTTCTTC. Translated, it gives CASSYTGTDYYNEQFF.

This clonotype was recorded a few times. The genes are TRBV29-1 and TRBJ2-3, with 8 bases fitting TRBD2. V lost 3 bases, J lost 2 bases, and 13 bases stayed unmatched. Germline V gene data show CDR1 as SQVTM and CDR2 as ANQGSEA. This CDR3 has 17 residues. The CDR3 coding sequence is TGCAGCGTTGAGGGGGGGCGGGAGGCAGTTCCCACAGATACGCAGTATTTT. Amino acid sequence: CSVEGGREAVPTDTQYF.

This clonotype has a count of ten or more. The chain has TRBV7-9 and TRBJ1-1, with TRBD1 identical over 11 bases. CDR3 length equals 15 residues. Germline V gives CDR1 SEHNR, CDR2 FQNEAQ (reference sequence). Trimming at V came to 5 bases and at J to 0 bases, leaving 2 bases not matched to a gene. CDR3 coding DNA: TGTGCCAGCAGCGAGGACAGGGGGCTGAACACTGAAGCTTTCTTT. Protein product: CASSEDRGLNTEAFF.

The V gene is TRBV12-3 or TRBV12-4, the J gene TRBJ2-1; tentatively, D is TRBD2 (6 bases). Trimming stripped 3 bases from V and 0 bases from J, with 9 bases between. The CDR3 is 15 amino acids. Written as DNA, the CDR3 is TGTGCCAGCAGTTTGGAGGGTTACTCCTACAATGAGCAGTTCTTC. Its translation: CASSLEGYSYNEQFF.

In its sample, this clonotype was seen many times. The V gene is TRBV7-9, the J gene TRBJ2-7, with 9 nucleotides matching TRBD2. The germline V gene has CDR1 SEHNR and CDR2 FQNEAQ (reference sequence). With 3 bases clipped from V and 2 bases from J, the junction kept 11 bases outside the gene matches. This CDR3 has 17 residues. As DNA, the CDR3 is TGTGCCAGCAGCTTCCCCACCGCGACTAGCGGAACCTACGAGCAGTACTTC. This sequence encodes CASSFPTATSGTYEQYF.

V usage is TRBV11-3 and J usage is TRBJ2-2, with 10 bases fitting TRBD1. Germline CDR1 is SGHNT and CDR2 is YENEEA. The ends lost 1 base at V and 7 bases at J; junction bases unmatched: 6. CDR3 length: 16 amino acids. The CDR3, as DNA: TGTGCCAGCAGCTTAGGACAGGGGGCGCGGTACGGGGAGCTGTTTTTT. It yields the protein CASSLGQGARYGELFF.

This clonotype showed up just a few times. The J gene is TRBJ2-1, the V gene TRBV5-6; 10 positions agree with TRBD2. V was clipped by 2 bases and J by 11 bases; unmatched bases: 10. Germline assignment: CDR1 SGHDT and CDR2 YYEEEE. The CDR3 sequence is 15 residues long. In DNA form, the CDR3 reads TGTGCCAGCAGCTTCACGACTAGCGGGCAGAGGAAGCAGTTCTTC. Encoded protein: CASSFTTSGQRKQFF.

The V and J genes are TRBV24-1 and TRBJ2-1; TRBD1 is a possible D gene (6 bases). CDR1 and CDR2 (germline): KGHDR, SFDVKD. V lost 5 bases and J lost 0, with 13 bases in between. The CDR3 has 16 residues. The CDR3 DNA sequence: TGTGCCACCAGTGCTCCCAAAGGGGGCTCCTACAATGAGCAGTTCTTC. This encodes CATSAPKGGSYNEQFF.

This clonotype was seen ten or more times. The CDR3 nucleotides read TGTGCCAGCAGCCAAGGGACGTCGAGGGGTGAAGCTTTCTTT. Translation: CASSQGTSRGEAFF. This chain joins TRBV3-1 and TRBJ1-1, with D perhaps TRBD1 (5 bases). Per the germline V gene, CDR1 is LGHDT and CDR2 is YNNKEL (reference sequence). V lost 1 base and J lost 7, with 13 bases in between. This CDR3 region has 14 residues. The whole variable domain, filled in from reference TRBV3-1 and TRBJ1-1, reads DTAVSQTPKYLVTQMGNDKSIKCEQNLGHDTMYWYKQDSKKFLKIMFSYNNKELIINETVPNRFSPKSPDKAHLNLHINSLELGDSAVYFCASSQGTSRGEAFFGQGTRLTVV.

This clonotype was recorded many times. The chain employs TRBV12-3 or TRBV12-4 and TRBJ2-7; D may match TRBD1 or TRBD2 (5 bases each). The CDR3 has 13 residues. Trimming left V 3 bases short and J 3 bases short, with 9 bases between. The CDR3 DNA is TGTGCCAGCAGTTTCGGGGCGGTCTACGAGCAGTACTTC. This encodes CASSFGAVYEQYF.

This clonotype was recorded a few times. The chain is built from TRBV25-1 and TRBJ2-1; D gene ambiguous. The CDR3 runs 15 residues. Germline V gene lookup returns CDR1 MGHDK and CDR2 SYGVNS. V was cut by 5 bases and J by 0 bases, with 11 bases left in between. The CDR3 region is CASSYTPGSYNEQFF. As DNA, the CDR3 is TGTGCCAGCAGTTACACCCCGGGCTCCTACAATGAGCAGTTCTTC.

This clonotype was observed a handful of times. The chain couples TRBV9 to TRBJ2-2; D ambiguous. This CDR3 spans 15 amino acids. V was trimmed by 3 bases and J by 1 base, leaving 10 bases between them. The germline CDR1 and CDR2 sequences are SGDLS and YYNGEE. DNA of the CDR3: TGTGCCAGCAGCGCAGCTGGGGTGAACACCGGGGAGCTGTTTTTT. Protein sequence: CASSAAGVNTGELFF.

The chain uses TRBV7-9 and TRBJ1-2, with no clear D. CDR1 is SEHNR and CDR2 is FQNEAQ in the germline V gene (reference sequence). The CDR3 spans 10 residues. V lost 7 bases and J 5 bases, leaving 5 bases between the germline ends. The CDR3 is CASTSYGYTF. In nucleotides, the CDR3 is TGTGCCAGCACCTCGTATGGCTACACCTTC.

Only a few counts were recorded for this clonotype. CDR3 protein: CASSQVYRGLAGGSYEQYF. The CDR3 DNA follows: TGCGCCAGCAGCCAAGTTTACCGGGGACTAGCGGGAGGATCCTACGAGCAGTACTTC. The chain couples TRBV4-1 to TRBJ2-7; TRBD2 matches at 15 bases. The CDR3 covers 19 residues. Germline trimming cut 1 base from V and 1 base from J; bases unmatched to any gene: 8. Germline V gives CDR1 MGHRA, CDR2 YSYEKL.

This clonotype showed up many times. V gene TRBV29-1 combines with J gene TRBJ2-7; TRBD2 might be the D (6 bases). The CDR3 is made up of 12 amino acids. V lost 4 bases and J lost 2, with 9 bases in between. Germline V gene sequence: CDR1 SQVTM, CDR2 ANQGSEA. The CDR3 here is CSVGGTAYEQYF. The CDR3, as DNA: TGCAGCGTTGGCGGGACCGCCTACGAGCAGTACTTC.

The rearrangement uses TRBV7-2 and TRBJ2-7; D gene uncertain. The CDR3 is 15 amino acids. CDR1 is SGHTA and CDR2 is FQGNSA in the germline V gene. V shed 1 base and J shed 4 bases, with 14 bases lying between them. DNA of the CDR3: TGTGCCAGCAGCTTAGGAGCGCGGACCCCTTACGAGCAGTACGTC. This encodes CASSLGARTPYEQYV.

The chain couples TRBV7-9 to TRBJ2-7; D is possibly TRBD1 (6 bases). Trimming left V 5 bases short and J 3 bases short, with 23 bases between. Germline lookup yields CDR1 SEHNR and CDR2 FQNEAQ (reference sequence). The CDR3 is 17 residues long. The CDR3 spells CASSAPTQGPLGYEQYF. Here the CDR3 DNA reads TGTGCCAGCAGCGCCCCAACCCAGGGGCCCCTGGGCTACGAGCAGTACTTC. Full variable domain (missing parts from reference TRBV7-9 and TRBJ2-7): DTGVSQNPRHKITKRGQNVTFRCDPISEHNRLYWYRQTLGQGPEFLTYFQNEAQLEKSRLLSDRFSAERPKGSFSTLEIQRTEQGDSAMYLCASSAPTQGPLGYEQYFGPGTRLTVT.

Many counts were recorded for this clonotype. V gene TRBV7-9 combines with J gene TRBJ1-6, with a possible D match to TRBD1 (5 bases). The germline V and J ends were trimmed by 5 bases and 7 bases, with 12 bases remaining between them. In germline, CDR1 is SEHNR, CDR2 FQNEAQ (reference sequence). The CDR3 loop spans 14 amino acids. The CDR3: CASSRDVRNSPLHF. CDR3 bases: TGTGCCAGCAGCCGGGACGTAAGAAATTCACCCCTCCACTTT.